The entry below gives a single TCR beta chain sequence along with its context. Its antigen is unidentified. The data derive from a study of a mutant IDH1 vaccine in newly diagnosed glioma. Losses at the gene ends were 5 bases for V and 4 bases for J; bases not matched to a gene: 8. Germline V lookup: CDR1 LNHDA, CDR2 SQIVND (reference sequence). The CDR3 is 15 amino acids. The time point: week 47, end of study. Vaccinated patients received 300 ug of mutant IDH1 20-mer peptide per dose, with topical imiquimod. The repertoire was sequenced with immunoSEQ multiplex PCR; TCRdb's copy has only in-frame clones and lacks some. The data contain fewer than 85,000 clones, about 81% of them singletons.

The sequence was obtained from a man between 35 and 55 years old with glioma. Sequenced here: PBMCs, sampled from a glioma patient whose treatment included an IDH1 peptide vaccine. This chain connects TRBV19 to TRBJ1-5; 7 nucleotides match TRBD1. DNA for the CDR3: TGTGCCAGTAGTGACAGGGAGAGGGGAAATCAGCCCCAGCATTTT. Amino acid sequence: CASSDRERGNQPQHF.